A selection of T cell receptor beta chains follows, all from one sample in a study of response to subunit inactivated influenza vaccine. TCRdb reanalysed the RT-PCR reads using MiXCR and keeps one entry per CDR3 protein. The sample carries some 540,000 distinct CDR3 sequences, around 25% recorded once. A further study also used this sample, focusing on T cells expressing NK-cell markers.

Here the sequenced sample was CD4+ T cells sorted from PBMCs, taken 11 to 12 days after vaccination. Receptors were obtained from a man between 50 and 59 years old who received an inactivated influenza vaccine. CDR3s include the opening cysteine and the closing phenylalanine or tryptophan. A D gene is named only where the DNA matches it firmly.

d_gene: TRBD1; j_gene: TRBJ1-6; v_gene: TRBV12-3/TRBV12-4; CDR3aa: CASTDRGGNSPLHF
d_gene: .; j_gene: TRBJ1-5; v_gene: TRBV20-1; CDR3aa: CSASLGPGDQPQHF
d_gene: TRBD2; j_gene: TRBJ2-3; v_gene: TRBV29-1; CDR3aa: CSVDGGGAVDTQYF
d_gene: TRBD1; j_gene: TRBJ2-7; v_gene: TRBV5-1; CDR3aa: CASSSQGANYEQYF
d_gene: TRBD1; j_gene: TRBJ2-2; v_gene: TRBV5-1; CDR3aa: CASSQIQGDTGELFF
d_gene: TRBD2; j_gene: TRBJ2-7; v_gene: TRBV4-1; CDR3aa: CASSPRGVAGDEQYF
d_gene: .; j_gene: TRBJ2-1; v_gene: TRBV24-1; CDR3aa: CATSDSEFNEQFF
d_gene: TRBD2; j_gene: TRBJ2-1; v_gene: TRBV5-1; CDR3aa: CASSGTGTSYEQFF
d_gene: .; j_gene: TRBJ1-5; v_gene: TRBV10-3; CDR3aa: CAISDSVQPQHF
d_gene: TRBD2; j_gene: TRBJ2-3; v_gene: TRBV20-1; CDR3aa: CSARDPSGRPGDTQYF
d_gene: .; j_gene: TRBJ1-1; v_gene: TRBV20-1; CDR3aa: CSASRAAGTEAFF
d_gene: .; j_gene: TRBJ2-3; v_gene: TRBV5-8; CDR3aa: CASSSWGTDTQYF
d_gene: TRBD2; j_gene: TRBJ2-7; v_gene: TRBV5-1; CDR3aa: CASSLLIGAAGGPYEQYF
d_gene: TRBD1; j_gene: TRBJ1-4; v_gene: TRBV20-1; CDR3aa: CSAIAGTGVEKLFF
d_gene: TRBD1; j_gene: TRBJ1-5; v_gene: TRBV29-1; CDR3aa: CSGQGSEGQPQHF
d_gene: .; j_gene: TRBJ1-1; v_gene: TRBV6-2/TRBV6-3; CDR3aa: CASSWGHLLFQGTEAFF
d_gene: .; j_gene: TRBJ1-5; v_gene: TRBV10-2; CDR3aa: CASSENGAQPQHF
d_gene: TRBD1; j_gene: TRBJ2-3; v_gene: TRBV2; CDR3aa: CASSLDRGLSTQYF
d_gene: .; j_gene: TRBJ1-5; v_gene: TRBV20-1; CDR3aa: CSASSVSQGFNQPQHF
d_gene: .; j_gene: TRBJ2-5; v_gene: TRBV15; CDR3aa: CATSRATSETQYF
d_gene: .; j_gene: TRBJ2-7; v_gene: TRBV28; CDR3aa: CASSFQLGSKYF
d_gene: .; j_gene: TRBJ2-1; v_gene: TRBV5-1; CDR3aa: CASSPTSSGEQFF
d_gene: .; j_gene: TRBJ2-2; v_gene: TRBV7-2; CDR3aa: CASSLVGVSRNTGELFF
d_gene: .; j_gene: TRBJ2-7; v_gene: TRBV6-1; CDR3aa: CASRGQGRDEQYF
d_gene: TRBD1; j_gene: TRBJ1-5; v_gene: TRBV28; CDR3aa: CASSSQGVRSNQPQHF
d_gene: .; j_gene: TRBJ2-3; v_gene: TRBV20-1; CDR3aa: CSARRPDTDTQYF
d_gene: .; j_gene: TRBJ2-7; v_gene: TRBV28; CDR3aa: CASSPSRGQGGYEQYF
d_gene: TRBD1; j_gene: TRBJ1-1; v_gene: TRBV18; CDR3aa: CASSGGQGANEAFF
d_gene: TRBD1; j_gene: TRBJ1-1; v_gene: TRBV20-1; CDR3aa: CSARDLNRGNTEAFF
d_gene: TRBD1; j_gene: TRBJ2-1; v_gene: TRBV20-1; CDR3aa: CSARRPDRRYNEQFF
d_gene: .; j_gene: TRBJ2-7; v_gene: TRBV14; CDR3aa: CASSQFHLYEQYF
d_gene: TRBD2; j_gene: TRBJ2-3; v_gene: TRBV4-1; CDR3aa: CASSQTRRGDGTDTQYF
d_gene: .; j_gene: TRBJ1-1; v_gene: TRBV7-2; CDR3aa: CASTNNAGAEAFF
d_gene: TRBD2; j_gene: TRBJ2-2; v_gene: TRBV11-1; CDR3aa: CASSLRRLAGGRTGELFF
d_gene: .; j_gene: TRBJ2-7; v_gene: TRBV6-5; CDR3aa: CASSYGAGGYEQYF
d_gene: .; j_gene: TRBJ2-5; v_gene: TRBV3-1; CDR3aa: CASSQAPRTGSGGQETQYF
d_gene: .; j_gene: TRBJ2-7; v_gene: TRBV6-2/TRBV6-3; CDR3aa: CASTLRRAYEQYF
d_gene: .; j_gene: TRBJ2-3; v_gene: TRBV4-2; CDR3aa: CASSQPPVGGAAKTQYF
d_gene: .; j_gene: TRBJ1-1; v_gene: TRBV19; CDR3aa: CASIRGQGNTEAFF
d_gene: .; j_gene: TRBJ2-3; v_gene: TRBV2; CDR3aa: CASETGSFSTDTQYF
d_gene: .; j_gene: TRBJ2-5; v_gene: TRBV5-1; CDR3aa: CASGRGPSTQETQYF
d_gene: .; j_gene: TRBJ2-5; v_gene: TRBV29-1; CDR3aa: CSVGLRVRETQYF
d_gene: .; j_gene: TRBJ2-1; v_gene: TRBV20-1; CDR3aa: CSARELGGDEQFF
d_gene: .; j_gene: TRBJ2-2; v_gene: TRBV10-3; CDR3aa: CAISVLATGELFF
d_gene: .; j_gene: TRBJ2-3; v_gene: TRBV7-2; CDR3aa: CASSKEGRREYF
d_gene: .; j_gene: TRBJ2-5; v_gene: TRBV2; CDR3aa: CASSESGTQYF